The rows below give T cell receptor beta chains drawn from one sample of a study of T cell responses to AZD1222 COVID-19 vaccine. The repertoire was sequenced with immunoSEQ multiplex PCR; TCRdb's copy has only in-frame clones and lacks some. The table includes some 140,000 clones, about 87% detected once. Sequencing used peripheral blood, obtained on day 0 of AZD1222 vaccination. Receptors originate from an adult in good health. The CDR3 runs from the conserved cysteine through the conserved F or W. A D gene is named only where the DNA matches it firmly. Expanded clones are given a class, and other clones once, few, many or no size at all.

CDR3 protein: CASTGGTGSYEQYF
CDR3 DNA: TGTGCCAGCACGGGGGGGACAGGCTCCTACGAGCAGTACTTC
clone size: NA
D gene: NA
V gene: TRBV2
J gene: TRBJ2-7

CDR3 protein: CASSLGAGQDEAFF
CDR3 DNA: TGCGCCAGCAGCTTGGGGGCGGGACAGGATGAAGCTTTCTTT
clone size: NA
D gene: TRBD1
V gene: TRBV5-1
J gene: TRBJ1-1

CDR3 protein: CASSEWPRGSGGELFF
CDR3 DNA: TGCGCCAGCAGTGAGTGGCCGCGCGGTTCGGGCGGGGAGCTGTTTTTT
clone size: NA
D gene: NA
V gene: TRBV10-1
J gene: TRBJ2-2

CDR3 protein: CASSPRQSTISYTF
CDR3 DNA: TGCGCCAGCAGCCCCCGGCAATCAACTATAAGCTACACCTTC
clone size: NA
D gene: NA
V gene: TRBV5-1
J gene: TRBJ1-2

CDR3 protein: CASSWGNTEAFF
CDR3 DNA: TGTGCCAGCAGTTGGGGGAATACTGAAGCTTTCTTT
clone size: NA
D gene: NA
V gene: TRBV11-2
J gene: TRBJ1-1

CDR3 protein: CASRQGGSYNEQFF
CDR3 DNA: TGTGCCAGCCGCCAAGGGGGCTCCTACAATGAGCAGTTCTTC
clone size: NA
D gene: NA
V gene: TRBV6-5
J gene: TRBJ2-1

CDR3 protein: CASSYFDPNTEAFF
CDR3 DNA: TGTGCCAGCAGTTACTTCGATCCTAACACTGAAGCTTTCTTT
clone size: NA
D gene: NA
V gene: TRBV6-2/TRBV6-3
J gene: TRBJ1-1

CDR3 protein: CASSTGTGKDDEAFF
CDR3 DNA: TGTGCCAGCAGTACGGGGACAGGGAAGGACGATGAAGCTTTCTTT
clone size: NA
D gene: TRBD1
V gene: TRBV27
J gene: TRBJ1-1

CDR3 protein: CASTDGGAGLSPLHF
CDR3 DNA: TGTGCCAGCACCGACGGGGGGGCAGGTCTTTCACCCCTCCACTTT
clone size: NA
D gene: NA
V gene: TRBV27
J gene: TRBJ1-6

CDR3 protein: CASSQAPGQGADTQYF
CDR3 DNA: TGCGCCAGCAGCCAAGCCCCGGGACAGGGGGCAGATACGCAGTATTTT
clone size: few
D gene: TRBD1
V gene: TRBV4-3
J gene: TRBJ2-3

CDR3 protein: CATSDFGRTHQPQHF
CDR3 DNA: TGTGCCACCAGTGATTTCGGGAGGACCCATCAGCCCCAGCATTTT
clone size: NA
D gene: NA
V gene: TRBV24-1
J gene: TRBJ1-5

CDR3 protein: CASSAQQSGTAYGYTF
CDR3 DNA: TGTGCCAGCAGCGCCCAGCAGAGCGGGACAGCTTATGGCTACACCTTC
clone size: NA
D gene: TRBD1
V gene: TRBV11-2
J gene: TRBJ1-2

CDR3 protein: CASSFRTLGQGYNEQFF
CDR3 DNA: TGTGCCAGCAGCTTCCGAACCTTGGGACAGGGGTATAATGAGCAGTTCTTC
clone size: NA
D gene: TRBD1
V gene: TRBV9
J gene: TRBJ2-1

CDR3 protein: CASRDTSNYGYTF
CDR3 DNA: TGTGCCAGCCGGGACACTTCTAACTATGGCTACACCTTC
clone size: NA
D gene: NA
V gene: TRBV6-6
J gene: TRBJ1-2

CDR3 protein: CASSWPGGPGTEAFF
CDR3 DNA: TGTGCCAGTAGTTGGCCAGGGGGCCCGGGCACTGAAGCTTTCTTT
clone size: NA
D gene: TRBD1
V gene: TRBV19
J gene: TRBJ1-1

CDR3 protein: CASRSRDGDYGYTF
CDR3 DNA: TGTGCCAGCAGGAGCCGGGACGGGGACTATGGCTACACCTTC
clone size: NA
D gene: NA
V gene: TRBV6-5
J gene: TRBJ1-2

CDR3 protein: CASSPPDRGSYYGYTF
CDR3 DNA: TGTGCCAGTAGTCCCCCGGACAGGGGCTCCTACTATGGCTACACCTTC
clone size: NA
D gene: TRBD1
V gene: TRBV19
J gene: TRBJ1-2

CDR3 protein: CASSYDVAGELFF
CDR3 DNA: TGTGCCAGCAGTTACGACGTGGCCGGGGAGCTGTTTTTT
clone size: NA
D gene: NA
V gene: TRBV6-5
J gene: TRBJ2-2

CDR3 protein: CASSLRRGSNSPLHF
CDR3 DNA: TGTGCCAGCAGCTTACGGAGGGGTTCTAATTCACCCCTCCACTTT
clone size: NA
D gene: NA
V gene: TRBV7-9
J gene: TRBJ1-6

CDR3 protein: CASSPGLAGKYNEQFF
CDR3 DNA: TGTGCCAGCAGTCCGGGACTAGCGGGGAAGTACAATGAGCAGTTCTTC
clone size: NA
D gene: TRBD2
V gene: TRBV27
J gene: TRBJ2-1

CDR3 protein: CASSQTAGTSSYEQYF
CDR3 DNA: TGTGCCAGCAGCCAAACAGCGGGGACGAGCTCCTACGAGCAGTACTTC
clone size: once
D gene: TRBD2
V gene: TRBV3-1/TRBV3-2
J gene: TRBJ2-7

CDR3 protein: CASSPRPNTEAFF
CDR3 DNA: TGTGCCAGCAGCCCCAGGCCGAACACTGAAGCTTTCTTT
clone size: few
D gene: NA
V gene: TRBV27
J gene: TRBJ1-1

CDR3 protein: CASSLEGTNYGYTF
CDR3 DNA: TGTGCCAGCAGCTTAGAAGGGACCAACTATGGCTACACCTTC
clone size: NA
D gene: NA
V gene: TRBV7-8
J gene: TRBJ1-2

CDR3 protein: CASSQVRAGAADTQYF
CDR3 DNA: TGTGCCAGCAGCCAAGTCAGAGCGGGAGCGGCAGATACGCAGTATTTT
clone size: NA
D gene: TRBD2
V gene: TRBV27
J gene: TRBJ2-3

CDR3 protein: CASTPRRPRLVDQPQHF
CDR3 DNA: TGTGCCAGTACCCCCCGTCGACCCAGGCTTGTGGATCAGCCCCAGCATTTT
clone size: NA
D gene: NA
V gene: TRBV19
J gene: TRBJ1-5

CDR3 protein: CASRGRANTGELFF
CDR3 DNA: TGTGCCAGCCGCGGCAGAGCGAACACCGGGGAGCTGTTTTTT
clone size: NA
D gene: NA
V gene: TRBV6-5
J gene: TRBJ2-2

CDR3 protein: CSVEPQGQYF
CDR3 DNA: TGCAGCGTTGAACCGCAGGGACAGTACTTC
clone size: few
D gene: NA
V gene: TRBV29-1
J gene: TRBJ2-7

CDR3 protein: CASSAAGKGNTEAFF
CDR3 DNA: TGCGCCAGCAGCGCAGCAGGGAAGGGGAACACTGAAGCTTTCTTT
clone size: NA
D gene: NA
V gene: TRBV5-1
J gene: TRBJ1-1

CDR3 protein: CAWELSNLNTEAFF
CDR3 DNA: TGTGCCTGGGAACTTAGTAATCTGAACACTGAAGCTTTCTTT
clone size: NA
D gene: NA
V gene: TRBV30
J gene: TRBJ1-1

CDR3 protein: CASSLTPGATEAFF
CDR3 DNA: TGTGCCAGCAGCTTAACACCGGGGGCCACTGAAGCTTTCTTT
clone size: NA
D gene: NA
V gene: TRBV7-3
J gene: TRBJ1-1

CDR3 protein: CASAGKTRAQFF
CDR3 DNA: TGTGCTAGTGCCGGGAAAACCAGGGCGCAGTTCTTC
clone size: NA
D gene: NA
V gene: TRBV12-5
J gene: TRBJ2-1

CDR3 protein: CASSASPNTEAFF
CDR3 DNA: TGTGCCAGCAGCGCCTCGCCGAACACTGAAGCTTTCTTT
clone size: NA
D gene: NA
V gene: TRBV7-2
J gene: TRBJ1-1

CDR3 protein: CASSLGTGIIGANVLTF
CDR3 DNA: TGCGCCAGCAGCCTCGGGACAGGAATAATTGGGGCCAACGTCCTGACTTTC
clone size: NA
D gene: TRBD1
V gene: TRBV5-1
J gene: TRBJ2-6

CDR3 protein: CATSEETEAFF
CDR3 DNA: TGTGCCACCAGTGAGGAAACTGAAGCTTTCTTT
clone size: NA
D gene: NA
V gene: TRBV24-1
J gene: TRBJ1-1

CDR3 protein: CASSAGGSGRNTIYF
CDR3 DNA: TGTGCCAGCAGCGCCGGAGGGAGTGGTAGAAACACCATATATTTT
clone size: NA
D gene: NA
V gene: TRBV9
J gene: TRBJ1-3

CDR3 protein: CASSMSGHQPQHF
CDR3 DNA: TGTGCCAGTAGTATGTCAGGACATCAGCCCCAGCATTTT
clone size: NA
D gene: NA
V gene: TRBV19
J gene: TRBJ1-5

CDR3 protein: CATSDRGLAGETQYF
CDR3 DNA: TGTGCCACCAGTGATAGAGGACTAGCGGGAGAGACCCAGTACTTC
clone size: once
D gene: TRBD2
V gene: TRBV24-1
J gene: TRBJ2-5

CDR3 protein: CSVGTVLMNNEQFF
CDR3 DNA: TGCAGCGTTGGGACAGTTCTAATGAACAATGAGCAGTTCTTC
clone size: NA
D gene: NA
V gene: TRBV29-1
J gene: TRBJ2-1

CDR3 protein: CASTPQTGGIQETQYF
CDR3 DNA: TGTGCCAGTACCCCACAGACAGGGGGTATCCAAGAGACCCAGTACTTC
clone size: NA
D gene: TRBD1
V gene: TRBV19
J gene: TRBJ2-5

CDR3 protein: CASSNTRVEAFF
CDR3 DNA: TGTGCCAGCAGTAACACAAGAGTTGAAGCTTTCTTT
clone size: NA
D gene: NA
V gene: TRBV6-5
J gene: TRBJ1-1

CDR3 protein: CASSPTGQGIYEQYF
CDR3 DNA: TGTGCCAGCAGCCCAACGGGACAGGGGATATACGAGCAGTACTTC
clone size: NA
D gene: TRBD1
V gene: TRBV11-2
J gene: TRBJ2-7

CDR3 protein: CASSGTGQFYGYTF
CDR3 DNA: TGCGCCAGCAGCGGGACAGGTCAATTCTATGGCTACACCTTC
clone size: NA
D gene: TRBD1
V gene: TRBV5-1
J gene: TRBJ1-2

CDR3 protein: CASSRIADRNTEAFF
CDR3 DNA: TGTGCCAGCAGCCGGATCGCCGACAGGAACACTGAAGCTTTCTTT
clone size: NA
D gene: NA
V gene: TRBV13
J gene: TRBJ1-1

CDR3 protein: CASSLRGSTTNEKLFF
CDR3 DNA: TGTGCCAGCAGCTTACGGGGATCGACAACTAATGAAAAACTGTTTTTT
clone size: NA
D gene: NA
V gene: TRBV7-8
J gene: TRBJ1-4

CDR3 protein: CATSRDFQGPSSYNEQFF
CDR3 DNA: TGTGCCACCAGCAGAGATTTTCAGGGGCCCAGCTCCTACAATGAGCAGTTCTTC
clone size: NA
D gene: NA
V gene: TRBV15
J gene: TRBJ2-1

CDR3 protein: CATSARSGDGYTF
CDR3 DNA: TGTGCCACCAGTGCAAGGTCAGGTGATGGCTACACCTTC
clone size: NA
D gene: NA
V gene: TRBV24-1
J gene: TRBJ1-2

CDR3 protein: CASSIRGGRDYGYTF
CDR3 DNA: TGTGCCAGCAGCATACGAGGGGGCAGGGACTATGGCTACACCTTC
clone size: NA
D gene: NA
V gene: TRBV21-1
J gene: TRBJ1-2

CDR3 protein: CASSVVGFSPLHF
CDR3 DNA: TGTGCCAGCAGTGTAGTTGGGTTTTCACCCCTCCACTTT
clone size: NA
D gene: NA
V gene: TRBV6-4
J gene: TRBJ1-6

CDR3 protein: CASSLAGGHQETQYF
CDR3 DNA: TGTGCCAGCAGCTTGGCGGGAGGTCATCAAGAGACCCAGTACTTC
clone size: once
D gene: TRBD2
V gene: TRBV5-4
J gene: TRBJ2-5

CDR3 protein: CSASDAGIKKETQYF
CDR3 DNA: TGCAGTGCTAGTGATGCCGGGATCAAGAAGGAGACCCAGTACTTC
clone size: NA
D gene: NA
V gene: TRBV20-1
J gene: TRBJ2-5

CDR3 protein: CASSVGLAGGLRFF
CDR3 DNA: TGTGCCAGCAGCGTAGGACTAGCGGGAGGGCTCCGGTTCTTC
clone size: NA
D gene: TRBD2
V gene: TRBV9
J gene: TRBJ2-1

CDR3 protein: CASRVGVIYEQYF
CDR3 DNA: TGTGCCAGCAGGGTGGGGGTCATCTACGAGCAGTACTTC
clone size: NA
D gene: NA
V gene: TRBV2
J gene: TRBJ2-7

CDR3 protein: CASSRTALAEAFF
CDR3 DNA: TGTGCCAGTAGCAGGACCGCGTTGGCTGAAGCTTTCTTT
clone size: NA
D gene: NA
V gene: TRBV19
J gene: TRBJ1-1

CDR3 protein: CATRARTGSNGGYTF
CDR3 DNA: TGTGCCACCAGGGCCCGGACAGGGAGTAATGGTGGCTACACCTTC
clone size: NA
D gene: TRBD1
V gene: TRBV24-1
J gene: TRBJ1-2

CDR3 protein: CASSPTYRGSYNSPLHF
CDR3 DNA: TGTGCCAGCAGCCCAACATACAGGGGCTCCTATAATTCACCCCTCCACTTT
clone size: NA
D gene: TRBD1
V gene: TRBV5-5
J gene: TRBJ1-6